This TCR beta chain derives from a study of Ad26.COV2.S vaccination and SARS-CoV-2 variants. Across the whole study: The authors gave Ad26.COV2.S intramuscularly, either once or twice 56 days apart. Study results and limitations: Post-vaccination breadth of spike-specific CD8+ and CD4+ T cell responses was reportedly substantial. People who got the vaccine or the placebo had similar non-spike TCR breadth.

The length of the CDR3 is 15 residues. Between the trimmed V and J ends, which lost 5 bases and 5 bases, there was a span of 19 bases. Germline assignment: CDR1 MDHEN and CDR2 SYDVKM. Described treatment: about 20 received Ad26.COV2.S at low or high dose, single or two shots; several received placebo; per-sample allocation not given. Sample collection was performed on day 63 after the first vaccine or placebo injection. Comment on this clone: Its matching antigen is unknown.

TCRdb keeps only in-frame clones here, not all; method: immunoSEQ multiplex PCR. This table holds about 410,000 clones, about nine tenths found once. The gene calls are TRBV28 and TRBJ2-7; D may be TRBD1 or TRBD2 (5 bases each). The starting material was peripheral blood, obtained in a trial of Ad26.COV2.S vaccine versus placebo. The sequence was collected from a person between 18 and 65 years old who received the Ad26.COV2.S COVID-19 vaccine or a placebo. The CDR3 loop reads CASSRPRLRGHEQYF. In DNA form, the CDR3 reads TGTGCCAGCAGTCGCCCTCGTTTACGGGGCCACGAGCAGTACTTC.